This record covers a single TCR beta chain. TCRdb analysed the 5' RACE reads with MiXCR anew, one entry per CDR3 protein. Among over 300,000 distinct CDR3 sequences listed, 4.1% were seen once. The data stem from a study of T cells after yellow fever vaccination. Germline-derived CDR1 and CDR2 are SGHVS and FQNEAQ. The CDR3 is made up of 12 amino acids. Trimming cost V 3 bases and J 9 bases, with 10 bases left between them. V gene TRBV7-8 combines with J gene TRBJ2-3; no clear D gene. The source was PBMCs, collected 5 days after the yellow fever booster vaccination. This sequence originates from a man between 18 and 29 years old who received the YFV17D yellow fever vaccine. CDR3 DNA sequence: TGTGCCAGCAGCTTTATACTATACACGCAGTATTTT. Its translation is CASSFILYTQYF.